This T cell receptor (beta chain) was sequenced for a study of shared clonotypes between healthy human individuals. Here immunoSEQ multiplex PCR was the method, and the copy in TCRdb shows in-frame clones only, minus some. Among over 950,000 clones, 60% to 80% were seen once, and the ten largest hold about 0.94%. The receptor was isolated from a man aged 18 to 35 in good health. Some clones in this sample may be carry-over from other donors' samples. Sequencing input: memory CD4+ T cells from PBMCs. Subset meaning: CD45RA-negative fraction.

The CDR3 DNA reads as TGTGCCAGCAGCATTTCCGGGACAGGGGGCCAAAAGCTGTTTTTT. Amino acids: CASSISGTGGQKLFF. The gene calls are TRBV7-2 and TRBJ2-2; 12 nucleotides line up with TRBD1. Per germline, CDR1 SGHTA and CDR2 FQGNSA. The trim removed 5 bases at V and 12 bases at J, leaving 10 bases unmatched. This CDR3 has 15 amino acids.